This T cell receptor beta chain is from a study of blood T cell repertoires in COVID-19. Study-wide context: Sources were T cells, B-cell-depleted T cells, or PBMCs; the material itself was cDNA or gDNA.

V was pared by 2 bases and J by 1 base, with 11 bases between. The CDR3 covers 15 residues. Per the germline V gene, CDR1 is SGHNT and CDR2 is YYREEE (reference sequence). As originally analysed: Amplified reference gene primers provided the basis for estimating nucleated cell counts. The method was immunoSEQ multiplex PCR; TCRdb's version includes in-frame clones alone and lacks a portion of them. V and J calls and clone size are those listed in that table; D and trimming were worked out from the DNA. The sample comprises 270,000 or so clones, roughly 90% of which are singletons, and just under 0.95% rests with the top ten. Concerning this clone: Other DNA sequences from this sample encode an identical CDR3 as well.

This sequence joins TRBV5-4 and TRBJ2-3, with TRBD2 as a possible D gene (5 bases). The TCR sequence derives from a woman in her thirties or forties who had recovered from COVID-19. Input material: peripheral blood. DNA of the CDR3: TGTGCCAGCAGCTTCGGCGGGTCGGGCACAGATACGCAGTATTTT. Its translation: CASSFGGSGTDTQYF.